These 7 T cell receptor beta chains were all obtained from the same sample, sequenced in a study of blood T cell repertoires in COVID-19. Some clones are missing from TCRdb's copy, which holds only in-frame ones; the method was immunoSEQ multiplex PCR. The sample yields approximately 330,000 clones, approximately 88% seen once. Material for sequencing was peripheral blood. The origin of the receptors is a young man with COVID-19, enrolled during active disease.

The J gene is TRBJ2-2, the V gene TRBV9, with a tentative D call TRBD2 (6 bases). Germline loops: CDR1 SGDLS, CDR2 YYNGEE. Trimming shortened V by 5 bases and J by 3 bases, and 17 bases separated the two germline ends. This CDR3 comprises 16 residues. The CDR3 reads CASRRGGSAHTGELFF. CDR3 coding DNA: TGTGCCAGCAGACGTGGGGGGTCCGCGCACACCGGGGAGCTGTTTTTT.

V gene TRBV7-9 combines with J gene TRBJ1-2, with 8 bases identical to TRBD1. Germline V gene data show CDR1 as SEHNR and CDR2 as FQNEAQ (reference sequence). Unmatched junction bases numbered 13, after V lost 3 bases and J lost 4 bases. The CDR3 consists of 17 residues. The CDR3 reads CASSLDYIGQGTYGYTF. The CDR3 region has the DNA TGTGCCAGCAGCTTGGACTACATTGGACAGGGTACCTATGGCTACACCTTC.

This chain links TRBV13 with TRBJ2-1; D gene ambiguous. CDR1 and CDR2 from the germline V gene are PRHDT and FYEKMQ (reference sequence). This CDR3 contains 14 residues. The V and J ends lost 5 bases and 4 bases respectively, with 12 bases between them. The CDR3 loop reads CASSLRHLYNEQFF. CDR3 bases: TGTGCCAGCAGCCTCAGACACCTATACAATGAGCAGTTCTTC. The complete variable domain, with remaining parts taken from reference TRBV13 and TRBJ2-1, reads AAGVIQSPRHLIKEKRETATLKCYPIPRHDTVYWYQQGPGQDPQFLISFYEKMQSDKGSIPDRFSAQQFSDYHSELNMSSLELGDSALYFCASSLRHLYNEQFFGPGTRLTVL.

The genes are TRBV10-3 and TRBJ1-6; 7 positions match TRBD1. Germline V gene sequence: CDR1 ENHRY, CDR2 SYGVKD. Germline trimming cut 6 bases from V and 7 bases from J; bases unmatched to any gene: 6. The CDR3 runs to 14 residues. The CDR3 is CAIRTGTANSPLHF. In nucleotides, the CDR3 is TGTGCCATCAGGACCGGGACAGCCAATTCACCCCTCCACTTT.

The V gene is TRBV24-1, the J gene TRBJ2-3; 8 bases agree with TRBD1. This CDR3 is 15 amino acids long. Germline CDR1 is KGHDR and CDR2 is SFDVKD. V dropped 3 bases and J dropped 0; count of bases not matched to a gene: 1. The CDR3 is CATSDRDRSTDTQYF. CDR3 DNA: TGTGCCACCAGTGATCGGGACAGGAGCACAGATACGCAGTATTTT.

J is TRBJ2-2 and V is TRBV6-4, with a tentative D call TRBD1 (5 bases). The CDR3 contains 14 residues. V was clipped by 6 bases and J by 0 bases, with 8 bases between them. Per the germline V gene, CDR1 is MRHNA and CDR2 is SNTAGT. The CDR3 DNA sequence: TGTGCCAGCAGAGAACAGGCGAACACCGGGGAGCTGTTTTTT. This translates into CASREQANTGELFF.

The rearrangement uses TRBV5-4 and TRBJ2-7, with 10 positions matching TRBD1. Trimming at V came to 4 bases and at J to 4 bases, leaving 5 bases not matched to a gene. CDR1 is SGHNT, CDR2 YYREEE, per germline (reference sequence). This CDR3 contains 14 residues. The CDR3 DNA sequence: TGTGCCAGCAGCGCGACAGGGGGCGGGTACGAGCAGTACTTC. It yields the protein CASSATGGGYEQYF.